Presented here are 19 T cell receptor beta chains from one specimen sequenced in a study of cytomegalovirus exposure and HLA in healthy donors. The primer mix had 60 Vbeta and 13 Jbeta primers. Using immunoSEQ multiplex PCR, the repertoire was profiled, and TCRdb retains in-frame clones only, with some absent. Of roughly 100,000 clones in the sample, over 75% were seen once. The sample taken for sequencing was PBMCs. Receptor source: a female donor in good health and CMV-seropositive.

The V gene is TRBV28, the J gene TRBJ1-2; 8 nucleotides line up with TRBD1. This CDR3 spans 13 amino acids. Germline-derived CDR1 and CDR2 are MDHEN and SYDVKM. Germline trimming cut 7 bases from V and 6 bases from J; bases unmatched to any gene: 7. The CDR3 is CASTKTGVHGYTF. The CDR3 DNA follows: TGTGCCAGCACCAAGACAGGGGTTCATGGCTACACCTTC.

The chain is built from TRBV27 and TRBJ2-1, with unresolved D. The CDR3 has 14 residues. With 8 bases removed from V and 8 bases from J, the gap between germline ends came to 19 bases. Per the germline V gene, CDR1 is MNHEY and CDR2 is SMNVEV (reference sequence). In nucleotides, the CDR3 is TGTGCCAGCCGCCTGCTCGGAAAGGAGCATGAGCAGTTCTTC. Encoded protein: CASRLLGKEHEQFF.

The chain uses TRBV11-2 and TRBJ1-1; 8 bases map to TRBD1. V lost 5 bases and J lost 8; bases outside the gene matches: 10. Germline V CDR1 and CDR2: SGHAT, FQNNGV. The CDR3 contains 14 residues. CDR3 nucleotide sequence: TGTGCCAGCAGCCGCGACAGGGGAAACTTGGAAGCTTTCTTT. It is translated as CASSRDRGNLEAFF.

The chain combines TRBV30 with TRBJ1-1; 8 bases map to TRBD1. The V segment lost 2 bases and the J segment 2 bases; nucleotides outside the gene matches: 4. Germline V CDR1 and CDR2: GTSNPN, SVGIG (reference sequence). This CDR3 is 14 amino acids long. Here the CDR3 DNA reads TGTGCCTGGAGTTTGGGACAGGCCAACACTGAAGCTTTCTTT. This translates into CAWSLGQANTEAFF.

The rearrangement joins TRBV7-9 to TRBJ1-4, with 8 bases aligning to TRBD1. CDR3 length: 14 residues. The V gene end was trimmed by 6 bases and the J gene end by 8 bases; junction bases not matched to a gene: 8. CDR1 SEHNR and CDR2 FQNEAQ come from the germline V gene (reference sequence). CDR3 protein: CASSLRQGREKLFF. DNA of the CDR3: TGTGCCAGCAGTTTAAGACAGGGGCGCGAAAAACTGTTTTTT.

V gene TRBV7-9 combines with J gene TRBJ1-5; TRBD1 matches 7 bases. The CDR3 runs to 14 residues. Germline CDR1 is SEHNR and CDR2 is FQNEAQ (reference sequence). With 1 base clipped from V and 9 bases from J, the junction kept 6 bases outside the gene matches. The CDR3 reads CASSLGRQGSPQHF. The CDR3 DNA follows: TGTGCCAGCAGCTTAGGGCGACAGGGATCGCCCCAGCATTTT.

This chain's CDR3 is CASSSGHTNYGYTF. In DNA form, the CDR3 reads TGTGCCAGCAGTTCGGGACACACTAACTATGGCTACACCTTC. The V call is TRBV27, the J call TRBJ1-2, with D tentatively TRBD1 (6 bases). Trimming took off 4 bases at V and 0 bases at J, with 9 bases between the two ends. Germline V gene sequence: CDR1 MNHEY, CDR2 SMNVEV (reference sequence). The CDR3 extends over 14 amino acids.

V gene TRBV6-6 combines with J gene TRBJ2-1; 7 nucleotides match TRBD2. The germline V gene has CDR1 MNHNY and CDR2 SVGAGI (reference sequence). The length of the CDR3 is 14 residues. V trimming: 4 bases; J trimming: 6 bases; junction bases outside the gene matches: 6. The CDR3 DNA sequence: TGTGCCAGCAGTTCGGAGGGAGGGGTCAATGAGCAGTTCTTC. Amino acids: CASSSEGGVNEQFF.

In its sample, this clone was seen once. This chain uses TRBV28 with TRBJ1-6, with TRBD1 matching 10 bases. Trimming took 6 bases from V and 6 from J; bases not matched to a gene: 8. The germline CDR1 and CDR2 sequences are MDHEN and SYDVKM. The CDR3 loop spans 16 amino acids. The CDR3 bases are TGTGCCAGCAGAACCCTGAGGGACAGGGGTAATTCACCCCTCCACTTT. It codes for CASRTLRDRGNSPLHF. The whole variable domain, remainder taken from reference TRBV28 and TRBJ1-6, is DVKVTQSSRYLVKRTGEKVFLECVQDMDHENMFWYRQDPGLGLRLIYFSYDVKMKEKGDIPEGYSVSREKKERFSLILESASTNQTSMYLCASRTLRDRGNSPLHFGNGTRLTVT.

The chain has TRBV7-9 and TRBJ1-5, with 7 bases lining up with TRBD1. In germline, CDR1 is SEHNR, CDR2 FQNEAQ (reference sequence). The CDR3 is made up of 15 amino acids. V was clipped by 5 bases and J by 4 bases; unmatched bases: 8. The CDR3 protein is CASSTGTADNQPQHF. The CDR3 nucleotides read TGTGCCAGCAGCACAGGGACAGCAGATAATCAGCCCCAGCATTTT.

The chain joins TRBV6-5 to TRBJ2-7; 9 bases fit TRBD1. Germline values: CDR1 MNHEY, CDR2 SVGAGI. CDR3 length equals 16 residues. Trimming took 0 bases from V and 7 from J; bases not matched to a gene: 10. CDR3 coding DNA: TGTGCCAGCAGTTACTCCGGGACAGGGATTCCCTGGGAGCAGTACTTC. Translated: CASSYSGTGIPWEQYF.

V is TRBV5-6 and J is TRBJ2-3; D might be TRBD2 (6 bases). The CDR3 runs to 14 residues. V shed 0 bases and J shed 6 bases, with 11 bases lying between them. The germline V gene encodes CDR1 SGHDT and CDR2 YYEEEE. DNA of the CDR3: TGTGCCAGCAGCTTGGTTGGGGGGATGGATACGCAGTATTTT. This encodes CASSLVGGMDTQYF.

The chain links TRBV19 to TRBJ1-2, with a possible D match to TRBD1 (5 bases). CDR1 and CDR2 from the germline V gene are LNHDA and SQIVND (reference sequence). V shed 5 bases and J shed 5 bases, with 15 bases lying between them. The CDR3 runs 14 residues. CDR3 protein: CASSGRTPTYGYTF. Here the CDR3 DNA reads TGTGCCAGTAGTGGCAGGACACCTACTTATGGCTACACCTTC.

The V call is TRBV18, the J call TRBJ1-4; 12 bases match TRBD1. Trimming removed 4 bases from V and 7 bases from J; junction bases left unmatched: 4. CDR1 is KGHSH, CDR2 LQKENI, per germline. CDR3 length: 15 amino acids. The CDR3 sequence: CASSQGTGGSEKLFF. The CDR3 DNA reads as TGTGCCAGCTCACAAGGGACAGGGGGCTCTGAAAAACTGTTTTTT.

This sequence joins TRBV18 and TRBJ1-4, with TRBD1 matching over 9 bases. CDR1 and CDR2 from the germline V gene are KGHSH and LQKENI. This CDR3 comprises 19 residues. The ends lost 6 bases at V and 4 bases at J; junction bases unmatched: 18. CDR3 DNA: TGTGCCAGCTCCAACGTCGCGGAGGACAGGGGTAATAGTAATGAAAAACTGTTTTTT. This sequence encodes CASSNVAEDRGNSNEKLFF.

The chain employs TRBV7-9 and TRBJ2-7; 9 nucleotides line up with TRBD1. V gave up 5 bases and J gave up 6 bases; unmatched junction bases: 8. Germline loops: CDR1 SEHNR, CDR2 FQNEAQ (reference sequence). The CDR3 runs to 14 residues. DNA of the CDR3: TGTGCCAGCAGCCCCCCGGGACAGGGTGCCGAGCAGTACTTC. Its translation: CASSPPGQGAEQYF.

The gene calls are TRBV7-3 and TRBJ2-1, with a weak D call TRBD2 (6 bases). Per the germline V gene, CDR1 is SGHTA and CDR2 is FQGTGA. The CDR3 length is 17 residues. V was pared by 1 base and J by 0 bases, with 13 bases between. This chain's CDR3 is CASSLKGSGASYNEQFF. The CDR3 nucleotides are TGTGCCAGCAGCTTAAAGGGTAGCGGAGCCTCCTACAATGAGCAGTTCTTC.

The chain carries TRBV5-1 and TRBJ1-5, with 9 bases identical to TRBD1. The germline CDR1 and CDR2 sequences are SGHRS and YFSETQ. The CDR3 is 16 residues long. The V gene end was trimmed by 10 bases and the J gene end by 0 bases; junction bases not matched to a gene: 11. The CDR3 loop is CASTRTGDYSNQPQHF. The CDR3 DNA sequence: TGCGCCTCGACTCGGACAGGGGATTATAGCAATCAGCCCCAGCATTTT.

This clone was detected only once. The V call is TRBV4-1, the J call TRBJ2-3, with D maybe TRBD1 (6 bases). CDR3 length: 15 residues. Germline V CDR1 and CDR2: MGHRA, YSYEKL. Deletions cut 5 bases from V and 4 bases from J, with 16 bases between. Here the CDR3 reads CASSTREQGPDTQYF. For the CDR3, the DNA is TGCGCCAGCAGCACCAGGGAACAGGGTCCAGATACGCAGTATTTT.